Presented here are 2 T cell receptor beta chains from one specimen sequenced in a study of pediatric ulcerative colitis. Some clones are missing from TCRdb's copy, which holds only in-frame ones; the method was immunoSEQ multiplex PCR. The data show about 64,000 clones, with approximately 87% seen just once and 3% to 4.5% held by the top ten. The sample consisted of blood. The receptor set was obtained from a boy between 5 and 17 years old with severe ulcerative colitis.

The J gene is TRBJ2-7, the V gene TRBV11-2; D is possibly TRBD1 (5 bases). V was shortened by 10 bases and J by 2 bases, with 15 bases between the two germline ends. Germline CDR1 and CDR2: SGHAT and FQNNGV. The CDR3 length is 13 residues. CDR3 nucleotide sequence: TGTGCCACAAGTTCAGGGTACACCTACGAGCAGTACTTC. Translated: CATSSGYTYEQYF.

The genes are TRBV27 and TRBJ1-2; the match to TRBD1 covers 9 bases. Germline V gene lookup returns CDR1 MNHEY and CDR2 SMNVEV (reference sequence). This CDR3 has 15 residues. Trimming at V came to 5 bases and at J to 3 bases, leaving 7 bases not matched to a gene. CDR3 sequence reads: CASSPGTGTHYGYTF. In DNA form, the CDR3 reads TGTGCCAGCAGTCCGGGGACAGGGACTCACTATGGCTACACCTTC.